Each of the 15 T cell receptor beta chains below was sequenced from the same sample in a study of blood T cell repertoires in COVID-19. Repertoires were generated with immunoSEQ multiplex PCR, while TCRdb's copy carries only in-frame clones and drops some. The repertoire holds tens of thousands of clones, with more than 75% as singletons. Sequenced input: peripheral blood. These receptors came from a man aged 50 to 59 with active or convalescent COVID-19.

This chain uses TRBV7-6 with TRBJ1-1; 10 bases fit TRBD1. Germline values: CDR1 SGHVS, CDR2 FNYEAQ. V lost 1 base, J lost 5 bases, and 16 bases stayed unmatched. This CDR3 contains 19 residues. The CDR3 is CASSLGRPGQGRRETEAFF. In nucleotides, the CDR3 is TGTGCCAGCAGCTTAGGACGGCCGGGACAGGGGAGGCGAGAGACTGAAGCTTTCTTT.

V is TRBV7-9 and J is TRBJ2-1; perhaps TRBD2 as D (5 bases). CDR1 and CDR2 from the germline V gene are SEHNR and FQNEAQ (reference sequence). Deletions cut 2 bases from V and 15 bases from J, with 14 bases between. The CDR3 runs to 12 residues. The CDR3 DNA reads as TGTGCCAGCAGCTTAATCTCCAGTGCGGGGTTCTTC. It encodes CASSLISSAGFF.

The chain couples TRBV5-4 to TRBJ2-6, with D tentatively TRBD1 (6 bases). CDR1 and CDR2 from the germline V gene are SGHNT and YYREEE (reference sequence). The CDR3 extends over 15 amino acids. With 4 bases removed from V and 2 bases from J, the gap between germline ends came to 10 bases. CDR3 amino acids: CASSNRGTGANVLTF. The CDR3 DNA is TGTGCCAGCAGCAATAGGGGGACTGGGGCCAACGTCCTGACTTTC.

The chain carries TRBV13 and TRBJ2-1; 8 bases align to TRBD2. J gave up 3 bases and V 8 bases, and 6 bases lay outside the gene matches. This CDR3 has 14 amino acids. Germline V gives CDR1 PRHDT, CDR2 FYEKMQ (reference sequence). CDR3 bases: TGTGCCAGCTCGCTCAGCGGGAGCTACAATGAGCAGTTCTTC. It specifies CASSLSGSYNEQFF.

The gene calls are TRBV7-9 and TRBJ1-5, with D possibly matching TRBD1 (6 bases). Deletions cut 6 bases from V and 3 bases from J, with 12 bases between. Per germline, CDR1 SEHNR and CDR2 FQNEAQ (reference sequence). The CDR3 consists of 14 residues. The CDR3 loop is CASSLQGTNQPQHF. In DNA, the CDR3 is TGTGCCAGCAGTCTACAGGGTACCAATCAGCCCCAGCATTTT.

The chain uses TRBV3-1 (or the pseudogene TRBV3-2) and TRBJ2-5, with 8 bases identical to TRBD2. The CDR3 length is 16 residues. Trimming took 1 base from V and 4 from J; bases not matched to a gene: 8. Germline V CDR1 and CDR2: LGHDT, YNNKEL (reference sequence). The CDR3 protein is CASSQGGGGIGETQYF. CDR3 coding DNA: TGTGCCAGCAGCCAAGGGGGCGGGGGGATAGGAGAGACCCAGTACTTC.

The chain links TRBV11-3 to TRBJ2-2, with D unclear. Germline assignment: CDR1 SGHNT and CDR2 YENEEA. V was pared by 5 bases and J by 3 bases, with 4 bases between. CDR3 length equals 12 residues. In nucleotides, the CDR3 is TGTGCCAGCAGCCTCTACACCGGGGAGCTGTTTTTT. As protein: CASSLYTGELFF.

V gene TRBV30 combines with J gene TRBJ1-2; maybe TRBD1 (5 bases). CDR1 is GTSNPN and CDR2 is SVGIG in the germline V gene (reference sequence). The CDR3 is 17 residues long. V lost 1 base and J 4 bases, leaving 22 bases between the germline ends. The DNA for the CDR3 is TGTGCCTGGAGTGCCCCTCTACCGCACCGGGGGTTCTATGGCTACACCTTC. This codes for CAWSAPLPHRGFYGYTF.

This clone was seen a single time. This chain connects TRBV5-1 to TRBJ2-3; D is uncertain. The V end was cut by 0 bases, the J end by 2 bases, with 7 bases between. The CDR3 length is 14 residues. The germline V gene encodes CDR1 SGHRS and CDR2 YFSETQ. The CDR3 DNA reads as TGCGCCAGCAGCTTGGACAGCTACACAGATACGCAGTATTTT. Its translation is CASSLDSYTDTQYF.

The chain recombines TRBV12-3 or TRBV12-4 with TRBJ1-2; no clear D. V was clipped by 3 bases and J by 3 bases, with 8 bases between them. The CDR3 consists of 13 residues. CDR3 nucleotide sequence: TGTGCCAGCAGTTTTATAAGAGACTATGGCTACACCTTC. Protein sequence: CASSFIRDYGYTF.

V gene TRBV7-3 combines with J gene TRBJ1-6, with TRBD1 matching 8 bases. The CDR3 totals 14 residues. The trim removed 5 bases at V and 10 bases at J, leaving 7 bases unmatched. Germline V CDR1 and CDR2: SGHTA, FQGTGA. The CDR3: CASSPDREFSPLHF. The CDR3, as DNA: TGTGCCAGCAGCCCGGACAGGGAATTCTCACCCCTCCACTTT.

The rearrangement joins TRBV29-1 to TRBJ2-5; D perhaps matches TRBD2 (5 bases). Trimming stripped 4 bases from V and 5 bases from J, with 11 bases between. The CDR3 is 12 residues long. Germline CDR1 and CDR2: SQVTM and ANQGSEA. Here the CDR3 reads CSVVASWETQYF. The CDR3 DNA reads TGCAGCGTTGTGGCTAGCTGGGAGACCCAGTACTTC.

Only a few counts were recorded for this clone. This chain links TRBV7-7 with TRBJ2-3; D is possibly TRBD2 (6 bases). V was cut by 5 bases and J by 5 bases, with 17 bases left in between. The CDR3 totals 15 residues. CDR1 and CDR2 from the germline V gene are SSHAT and FNYEAQ (reference sequence). This CDR3 is CASSQSGDPLDTQYF. For the CDR3, the DNA is TGTGCCAGCAGCCAGTCGGGAGACCCACTAGATACGCAGTATTTT.

The chain joins TRBV7-8 to TRBJ1-3; D is ambiguous. Germline V gene sequence: CDR1 SGHVS, CDR2 FQNEAQ. Trimming left V 1 base short and J 4 bases short, with 8 bases between. The CDR3 has 14 residues. The CDR3 protein is CASSLGTGGNTIYF. CDR3 in DNA: TGTGCCAGCAGCTTAGGGACGGGGGGAAACACCATATATTTT.

This clone was picked up a small number of times. The chain combines TRBV27 with TRBJ2-6, with no clear D. In germline, CDR1 is MNHEY, CDR2 SMNVEV (reference sequence). Trimming stripped 3 bases from V and 1 base from J, with 10 bases between. This CDR3 is 16 amino acids long. The CDR3, as DNA: TGTGCCAGCAGTTTCGGTGTCGGTTCTGGGGCCAACGTCCTGACTTTC. Protein product: CASSFGVGSGANVLTF.